Shown below are 18 T cell receptor beta chains from a single sample sequenced in a study of OX40 agonist ivuxolimab in advanced cancers. Sequencing was performed with immunoSEQ multiplex PCR; in TCRdb, only in-frame clones are kept and a portion is missing. The sample yields approximately 13,000 clones, around 83% seen once. The input for sequencing was CD4+ or CD8+ T cells sorted from blood, taken in a trial of the OX40 agonist ivuxolimab. The receptor source for this set is an adult with an advanced solid tumor such as melanoma, head and neck, liver or kidney cancer.

The chain carries TRBV28 and TRBJ1-2, with D uncertain. Germline V gene lookup returns CDR1 MDHEN and CDR2 SYDVKM. The CDR3 has 15 amino acids. Trimming removed 6 bases at V and 7 bases at J, with 21 bases between. The CDR3 reads CASRERSLWARGYTF. CDR3 in DNA: TGTGCCAGCAGAGAGCGCTCGTTGTGGGCCCGTGGCTACACCTTC.

V usage is TRBV7-9 and J usage is TRBJ1-1; weak D call: TRBD1 (5 bases). The CDR3 totals 13 residues. V was clipped by 6 bases and J by 3 bases, with 11 bases between them. Germline lookup yields CDR1 SEHNR and CDR2 FQNEAQ (reference sequence). CDR3 DNA sequence: TGTGCCAGCAGACGCGGGGCACACACTGAAGCTTTCTTT. Translating gives CASRRGAHTEAFF.

This chain connects TRBV5-1 to TRBJ1-5; D is undetermined. Germline V CDR1 and CDR2: SGHRS, YFSETQ. The CDR3 length is 13 residues. V lost 1 base and J lost 4, with 6 bases in between. The CDR3 coding sequence is TGCGCCAGCAGCTTGAGTAGTAATCAGCCCCAGCATTTT. Translation gives CASSLSSNQPQHF.

J is TRBJ2-5 and V is TRBV30, with D possibly matching TRBD2 (6 bases). The J call is uncertain, as TRBJ2-7 better fits the DNA end. This CDR3 contains 14 residues. Germline V gene sequence: CDR1 GTSNPN, CDR2 SVGIG (reference sequence). As DNA, the CDR3 is TGTGCCTGGAAATGGAGGGACTCCTCGCACGAGCAGTACTTC. Amino acids: CAWKWRDSSHEQYF.

The chain carries TRBV5-5 and TRBJ2-4, with D possibly matching TRBD1 (5 bases). The CDR3 is 11 residues long. The germline CDR1 and CDR2 sequences are SGHKS and YYEKEE (reference sequence). V was trimmed by 7 bases and J by 11 bases, leaving 13 bases between them. The CDR3 sequence: CASSCQGVQYF. CDR3 sequence (DNA): TGTGCCAGCTCCTGTCAGGGCGTTCAGTACTTC.

V gene TRBV15 combines with J gene TRBJ1-4; the match to TRBD1 covers 11 bases. CDR1 and CDR2 (germline): LNHNV, YYDKDF (reference sequence). Germline trimming cut 0 bases from V and 7 bases from J; bases unmatched to any gene: 4. The CDR3 extends over 16 amino acids. The CDR3 DNA is TGTGCCACCAGCAGAGATCGGGGACAGGGGGGTGAAAAACTGTTTTTT. Amino acids: CATSRDRGQGGEKLFF.

The chain combines TRBV7-9 with TRBJ2-7, with TRBD2 matching 7 bases. Germline lookup yields CDR1 SEHNR and CDR2 FQNEAQ (reference sequence). The CDR3 sequence is 16 residues long. V was pared by 4 bases and J by 3 bases, with 12 bases of the junction left unmatched. CDR3 residues: CASSSPRGGRHYEQYF. CDR3 sequence (DNA): TGTGCCAGCAGCTCTCCTAGGGGAGGGAGGCACTACGAGCAGTACTTC.

The chain couples TRBV6-7 to TRBJ1-1, with TRBD1 identical over 9 bases. TRBV6-7 has ORF status, its function being uncertain. The ends lost 1 base at V and 1 base at J; junction bases unmatched: 7. This CDR3 contains 17 residues. CDR3: CASSYFGQGRGNTEAFF. Here the CDR3 DNA reads TGTGCCAGCAGTTACTTCGGACAGGGGCGGGGGAACACTGAAGCTTTCTTT.

V gene TRBV14 combines with J gene TRBJ2-3; D is ambiguous. Germline V gene sequence: CDR1 SGHDN, CDR2 FVKESK. The CDR3 extends over 13 amino acids. Trimming pared 5 bases from V and 5 bases from J, leaving 11 bases between. The CDR3 reads CASSFLNVDTQYF. DNA of the CDR3: TGTGCCAGCAGCTTTCTAAACGTAGATACGCAGTATTTT.

The chain employs TRBV30 and TRBJ2-1, with D possibly being TRBD2 (5 bases). The CDR3 loop spans 11 amino acids. V shed 2 bases and J shed 8 bases, with 7 bases lying between them. CDR1 is GTSNPN, CDR2 SVGIG, per germline (reference sequence). The CDR3: CAWSYGDEQFF. The CDR3 DNA follows: TGTGCCTGGAGTTACGGGGATGAGCAGTTCTTC.

V is TRBV19 and J is TRBJ2-7; 9 nucleotides agree with TRBD2. This CDR3 region has 15 residues. Looked up from germline, CDR1 is LNHDA and CDR2 is SQIVND (reference sequence). Losses at the gene ends were 3 bases for V and 3 bases for J; bases not matched to a gene: 6. The CDR3 loop is CASSMASGTVYEQYF. As DNA, the CDR3 is TGTGCCAGTAGTATGGCTAGCGGGACTGTCTACGAGCAGTACTTC.

J is TRBJ1-6 and V is TRBV13, with D maybe TRBD1 (5 bases). Looked up from germline, CDR1 is PRHDT and CDR2 is FYEKMQ (reference sequence). V gave up 3 bases and J gave up 2 bases, with 8 bases separating them. This CDR3 has 15 residues. The CDR3 region is CASSFTGPYNSPLHF. As DNA, the CDR3 is TGTGCCAGCAGCTTTACGGGACCCTATAATTCACCCCTCCACTTT. The variable domain in full, with the rest retrieved from reference TRBV13 and TRBJ1-6, is AAGVIQSPRHLIKEKRETATLKCYPIPRHDTVYWYQQGPGQDPQFLISFYEKMQSDKGSIPDRFSAQQFSDYHSELNMSSLELGDSALYFCASSFTGPYNSPLHFGNGTRLTVT.

V usage is TRBV28 and J usage is TRBJ2-1; D is ambiguous. The germline V gene has CDR1 MDHEN and CDR2 SYDVKM. Trimming stripped 6 bases from V and 7 bases from J, with 10 bases between. There are 12 residues in the CDR3. DNA of the CDR3: TGTGCCAGCAGCCCCTCCTGGAATGAGCAGTTCTTC. This sequence encodes CASSPSWNEQFF. Complete variable domain (other parts from reference TRBV28 and TRBJ2-1): DVKVTQSSRYLVKRTGEKVFLECVQDMDHENMFWYRQDPGLGLRLIYFSYDVKMKEKGDIPEGYSVSREKKERFSLILESASTNQTSMYLCASSPSWNEQFFGPGTRLTVL.

The chain has TRBV30 and TRBJ2-3; TRBD2 agrees at 7 bases. CDR3 size: 12 residues. The germline V gene has CDR1 GTSNPN and CDR2 SVGIG (reference sequence). With V trimmed by 1 base and J by 5 bases, 0 bases remained unmatched. The CDR3 here is CAWSASGDTQYF. The CDR3 region has the DNA TGTGCCTGGAGTGCTAGCGGAGATACGCAGTATTTT.

The V call is TRBV6-5, the J call TRBJ1-1, with D hard to call. Germline V gene lookup returns CDR1 MNHEY and CDR2 SVGAGI. CDR3 size: 14 residues. The V end lost 6 bases, the J end lost 4 bases, and 15 bases lay between the germline ends. The CDR3 DNA reads TGTGCCAGCAGGACGAGGCAGCCGAGCACTGAAGCTTTCTTT. It specifies CASRTRQPSTEAFF.

The V call is TRBV5-4, the J call TRBJ2-1, with D perhaps TRBD2 (6 bases). Between the trimmed V and J ends, which lost 0 bases and 9 bases, there was a span of 10 bases. This CDR3 is 13 amino acids long. Per the germline V gene, CDR1 is SGHNT and CDR2 is YYREEE (reference sequence). CDR3 DNA sequence: TGTGCCAGCAGCTTGGAACCCGGGAGTGAGCAGTTCTTC. This encodes CASSLEPGSEQFF.

The chain has TRBV7-9 and TRBJ2-2; 14 bases agree with TRBD2. Trimming at V came to 5 bases and at J to 6 bases, leaving 5 bases not matched to a gene. Per germline, CDR1 SEHNR and CDR2 FQNEAQ (reference sequence). The CDR3 consists of 16 residues. DNA of the CDR3: TGTGCCAGCAGCCAATTGGGACTAGCGGGAGCCGGGGAGCTGTTTTTT. It specifies CASSQLGLAGAGELFF.

This rearrangement joins TRBV11-2 to TRBJ2-1; possible D gene TRBD2, 6 bases. Trimming shortened V by 5 bases and J by 7 bases, and 9 bases separated the two germline ends. The CDR3 consists of 12 residues. Looked up from germline, CDR1 is SGHAT and CDR2 is FQNNGV. Here the CDR3 reads CASSPSGNEQFF. The DNA for the CDR3 is TGTGCCAGCAGCCCGAGCGGGAATGAGCAGTTCTTC.